Presented here are 4 T cell receptor beta chains from one specimen sequenced in a study of blood T cell repertoires in COVID-19 (dated by TCRdb to the early 2020s). Receptor amplification or capture employed the immunoSEQ multiplex PCR assay. TCRdb mirrors the immuneACCESS table, restricted to in-frame sequences. Some clones are absent from its copies; in checked studies, under half trace to an unresolved V gene, and the reason for the others is unknown. The sample has 200,000 to 250,000 clones on record, 65% to 90% of them singletons. The ten largest clones capture around 4% of the sample. Sequencing input: PBMCs or T cells enriched from blood (not recorded which). All receptors come from a woman aged 40 to 50 with acute COVID-19.

The V and J genes are TRBV6-5 and TRBJ2-2; D uncertain. CDR3 size: 14 residues. V lost 2 bases to trimming and J lost 4 bases, with 8 bases between them. Germline assignment: CDR1 MNHEY and CDR2 SVGAGI. CDR3 DNA sequence: TGTGCCAGCAGTTACCGGCAGGTCACCGGGGAGCTGTTTTTT. This gives the protein CASSYRQVTGELFF.

This clone was observed a few times. This chain joins TRBV28 and TRBJ2-5; D is undetermined. This CDR3 region has 14 residues. The germline gives CDR1 MDHEN, CDR2 SYDVKM. Between the trimmed V and J ends, which lost 1 base and 5 bases, there was a span of 11 bases. This chain's CDR3 is CASSLSASLETQYF. In DNA form, the CDR3 reads TGTGCCAGCAGTTTATCGGCTAGTTTGGAGACCCAGTACTTC.

This clone was counted only a few times. V gene TRBV10-3 combines with J gene TRBJ1-1; D is unclear. Germline V gives CDR1 ENHRY, CDR2 SYGVKD. The CDR3 totals 13 residues. The germline V and J ends were trimmed by 6 bases and 3 bases, with 11 bases remaining between them. The CDR3 DNA reads TGTGCCATCAGCTGGTCGGGAGACACTGAAGCTTTCTTT. Translation gives CAISWSGDTEAFF.

V is TRBV19 and J is TRBJ1-2; possibly TRBD1 for D (5 bases). The V gene lost 5 bases and the J gene lost 5 bases, with 12 bases spanning the gap. The CDR3 length is 13 residues. CDR1 and CDR2 from the germline V gene are LNHDA and SQIVND (reference sequence). CDR3 in DNA: TGTGCCAGTAGTGGACAAGGCCATTATGGCTACACCTTC. It encodes CASSGQGHYGYTF.